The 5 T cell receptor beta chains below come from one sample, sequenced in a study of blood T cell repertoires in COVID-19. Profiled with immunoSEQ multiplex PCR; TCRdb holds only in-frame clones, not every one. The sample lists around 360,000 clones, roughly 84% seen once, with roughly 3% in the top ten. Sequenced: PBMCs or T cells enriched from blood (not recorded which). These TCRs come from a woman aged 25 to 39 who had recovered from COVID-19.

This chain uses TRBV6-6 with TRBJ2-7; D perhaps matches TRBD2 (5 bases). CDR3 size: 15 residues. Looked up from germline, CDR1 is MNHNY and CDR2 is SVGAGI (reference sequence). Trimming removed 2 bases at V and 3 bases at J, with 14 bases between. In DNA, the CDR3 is TGTGCCAGCAGTTACCCCGGACTCGTAATCTACGAGCAGTACTTC. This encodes CASSYPGLVIYEQYF.

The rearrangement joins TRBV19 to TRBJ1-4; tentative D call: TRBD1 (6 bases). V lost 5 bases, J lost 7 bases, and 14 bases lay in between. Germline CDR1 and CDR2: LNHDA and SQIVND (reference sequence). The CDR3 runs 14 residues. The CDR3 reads CASSFTQGIEKLFF. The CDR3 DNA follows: TGTGCCAGTAGTTTTACTCAGGGGATTGAAAAACTGTTTTTT.

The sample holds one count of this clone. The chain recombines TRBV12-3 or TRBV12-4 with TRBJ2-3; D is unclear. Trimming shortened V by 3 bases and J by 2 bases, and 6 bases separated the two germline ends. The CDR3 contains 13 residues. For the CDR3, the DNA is TGTGCCAGCAGTTTTTACTCCACAGATACGCAGTATTTT. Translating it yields CASSFYSTDTQYF.

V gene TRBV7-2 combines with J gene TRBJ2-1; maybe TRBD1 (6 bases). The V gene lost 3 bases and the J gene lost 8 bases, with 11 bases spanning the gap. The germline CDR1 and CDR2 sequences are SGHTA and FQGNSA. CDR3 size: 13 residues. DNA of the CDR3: TGTGCCAGCAGCTTCTACAGGGCCGATGAGCAGTTCTTC. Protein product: CASSFYRADEQFF.

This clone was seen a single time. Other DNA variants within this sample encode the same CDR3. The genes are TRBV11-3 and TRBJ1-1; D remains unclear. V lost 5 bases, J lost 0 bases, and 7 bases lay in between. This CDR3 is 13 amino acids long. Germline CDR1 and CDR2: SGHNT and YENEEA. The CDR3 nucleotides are TGTGCCAGCAGCCTCTATATGAACACTGAAGCTTTCTTT. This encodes CASSLYMNTEAFF.